This T cell receptor beta chain originates from a study of cytomegalovirus exposure and HLA in healthy donors. A remark on this clone: Its antigen is as yet unknown.

Study-level points and caveats: Cytomegalovirus-associated status was assigned to fewer than 200 TCR beta chains.

60 Vbeta and 13 Jbeta primers were used in PCR. Sequencing used immunoSEQ multiplex PCR; TCRdb keeps in-frame clones, though not all of them. The sample contains around 58,000 clones, 55% to 75% of which appear only once. Trimming cost V 7 bases and J 7 bases; bases outside gene matches: 7. CDR3 length equals 14 residues. The germline gives CDR1 SGHVS, CDR2 FNYEAQ. Sequencing input: PBMCs. V usage is TRBV7-6 and J usage is TRBJ1-1, with TRBD1 matching over 12 bases. The clonotype originates from a man in his forties in good health and CMV-seropositive. CDR3 sequence: CASTRDRGLGEAFF. Here the CDR3 DNA reads TGTGCCAGCACCAGGGACAGGGGGCTGGGTGAAGCTTTCTTT.